The 3 T cell receptor beta chains in this list originate from one sample, sequenced in a study of identical twins. TCRdb independently ran MiXCR on the 5' RACE reads; one entry per CDR3 protein. The sample includes hundreds of thousands of distinct CDR3 sequences, 21% of them seen just once. A further study also used this sample, focusing on T cells expressing NK-cell markers.

The sequencing sample was made of PBMCs. The source is a woman under 30 in good health.

This clonotype was seen more than once but under ten times. The rearrangement links TRBV27 to TRBJ2-2; 9 bases match TRBD2. The CDR3 spans 18 residues. Trimming removed 5 bases from V and 0 bases from J; junction bases left unmatched: 10. Germline V gene data show CDR1 as MNHEY and CDR2 as SMNVEV (reference sequence). The CDR3 region is CASSPLPVAGANTGELFF. The CDR3 DNA sequence: TGTGCCAGCAGTCCCCTCCCGGTAGCGGGGGCGAACACCGGGGAGCTGTTTTTT.

The table lists this clonotype with a few counts. CDR3 in DNA: TGTGCCAGCAGCCAGACTACCCAGCAGTTCTTC. It translates to CASSQTTQQFF. The chain is built from TRBV3-1 and TRBJ2-1; possibly TRBD2 for D (5 bases). This CDR3 is built from 11 residues. Germline assignment: CDR1 LGHDT and CDR2 YNNKEL (reference sequence). V was shortened by 3 bases and J by 11 bases, with 8 bases between the two germline ends.

In its sample, this clonotype was seen a few times. The chain links TRBV3-1 to TRBJ2-5; D might be TRBD2 (7 bases). Trimming took 1 base from V and 4 from J, leaving 10 bases between them. CDR1 and CDR2 (germline): LGHDT, YNNKEL (reference sequence). The CDR3 extends over 14 amino acids. CDR3 protein: CASSQGGGAETQYF. The CDR3 bases are TGTGCCAGCAGCCAAGGTGGGGGGGCAGAGACCCAGTACTTC.